The rows below give T cell receptor beta chains drawn from one sample of a study of shared clonotypes between healthy human individuals. Sequenced by immunoSEQ multiplex PCR; TCRdb stores in-frame clones only, minus some. The repertoire includes millions of clones, 85% to 95% of them detected once, and under 0.15% sits in the top ten. Sequencing used naive CD4+ T cells sorted from blood. These receptors were taken from a young man in good health. CDR3s include the opening cysteine and the closing phenylalanine or tryptophan. A D gene is named only where the DNA matches it firmly. Only some rows state a clone size, as once, few, many or a class for expanded clones.

CAWSPRRVYSPGQPYEQYF	TGTGCCTGGAGCCCCCGGAGGGTTTATTCTCCGGGACAACCCTACGAGCAGTACTTC	TRBV30	NA	NA	TRBJ2-7
CASSLKDKSYEQYF	TGTGCCAGCAGTTTAAAGGATAAATCCTACGAGCAGTACTTC	TRBV27	NA	NA	TRBJ2-7
CASRARTINTGELFF	TGTGCCAGCAGGGCCCGGACTATTAACACCGGGGAGCTGTTTTTT	TRBV28	NA	NA	TRBJ2-2
CASSLRGTKNTGELFF	TGTGCCAGCAGCTTAAGAGGCACCAAGAACACCGGGGAGCTGTTTTTT	TRBV13	NA	NA	TRBJ2-2
CASSLGSGLPTEQFF	TGTGCCAGCAGCTTAGGGTCGGGACTACCCACCGAGCAGTTCTTC	TRBV7-2	NA	TRBD2	TRBJ2-1
CSASSDIQYF	TGCAGTGCCTCATCGGACATTCAGTACTTC	TRBV20-1	NA	NA	TRBJ2-4
CAWSSAYFLGENIQYF	TGTGCCTGGAGTAGTGCTTATTTTTTAGGGGAAAACATTCAGTACTTC	TRBV30	NA	NA	TRBJ2-4
CAISEPGTGHNEQFF	TGTGCCATCAGTGAGCCCGGGACAGGTCACAATGAGCAGTTCTTC	TRBV10-3	NA	TRBD1	TRBJ2-1
CSVIPLVPRINEQFF	TGCAGCGTTATCCCCTTGGTCCCGAGGATCAATGAGCAGTTCTTC	TRBV29-1	NA	NA	TRBJ2-1
CASSDTMGVPIRF	TGCGCCAGCAGTGATACCATGGGGGTCCCAATCCGATTC	TRBV10-1	NA	NA	TRBJ2-7
CASSYGQGMTEAFF	TGTGCCAGCAGTTACGGGCAGGGTATGACTGAAGCTTTCTTT	TRBV6-6	once	NA	TRBJ1-1
CASSPRGHGNEKLFF	TGTGCCAGCAGCCCCAGAGGGCACGGTAATGAAAAACTGTTTTTT	TRBV9	NA	NA	TRBJ1-4
CAISELSSGDNEQFF	TGTGCCATCAGTGAGTTGAGTAGCGGGGACAATGAGCAGTTCTTC	TRBV10-3	NA	TRBD2	TRBJ2-1
CASSSTGTYYEQYF	TGTGCCAGCAGCTCCACAGGGACATACTACGAGCAGTACTTC	TRBV5-4	NA	NA	TRBJ2-7
CASSSNRVGFYEQYF	TGTGCCAGCAGCTCCAACAGGGTTGGGTTCTACGAGCAGTACTTC	TRBV6-5	NA	NA	TRBJ2-7
CASSASPGDTYEQYF	TGTGCCAGCAGCGCGTCTCCGGGCGACACCTACGAGCAGTACTTC	TRBV9	NA	NA	TRBJ2-7
CASKWLGGDGKLFF	TGTGCCAGTAAGTGGTTAGGAGGTGATGGAAAACTGTTTTTT	TRBV19	NA	NA	TRBJ1-4
CASSPGTDEAFF	TGTGCCAGCAGCCCCGGGACAGATGAAGCTTTCTTT	TRBV11-3	few	TRBD1	TRBJ1-1
CASSGTVISNTEAFF	TGTGCCAGCAGTGGGACCGTCATTTCGAACACTGAAGCTTTCTTT	TRBV6-6	NA	NA	TRBJ1-1
CASSFPGQMKAFF	TGTGCCAGCAGCTTTCCGGGACAGATGAAGGCTTTCTTT	TRBV7-9	NA	TRBD1	TRBJ1-1
CASSRGPAYEQYF	TGTGCCAGCAGCCGCGGGCCTGCCTACGAGCAGTACTTC	TRBV7-9	NA	NA	TRBJ2-7
CASSYSGKALHF	TGTGCCAGCAGTTACTCGGGGAAGGCCCTCCACTTT	TRBV6-6	once	NA	TRBJ1-6
CAWSSRGFGYGYTF	TGTGCCTGGAGTTCAAGGGGTTTTGGCTATGGCTACACCTTC	TRBV30	NA	NA	TRBJ1-2
CASSLHLSGGGELFF	TGTGCCAGCAGCCTCCACCTTTCGGGAGGCGGGGAGCTGTTTTTT	TRBV5-4	NA	TRBD2	TRBJ2-2
CASSVAPLPNGNEQFF	TGTGCCAGCAGCGTAGCGCCCCTCCCCAATGGCAATGAGCAGTTCTTC	TRBV9	NA	NA	TRBJ2-1
CASSRQGNWVDNEQFF	TGCGCCAGCAGCCGCCAGGGGAATTGGGTAGACAATGAGCAGTTCTTC	TRBV5-1	NA	NA	TRBJ2-1
CASSLRDRNTEAFF	TGTGCCAGCAGTTTACGGGACAGGAACACTGAAGCTTTCTTT	TRBV27	NA	TRBD1	TRBJ1-1
CASSQVSGSQTRGYEQYF	TGCGCCAGCAGCCAAGTCAGCGGGAGTCAAACACGCGGCTACGAGCAGTACTTC	TRBV4-3	once	TRBD2	TRBJ2-7
CASSRKRFQETQYF	TGTGCCAGCAGTAGGAAGCGCTTCCAAGAGACCCAGTACTTC	TRBV27	NA	NA	TRBJ2-5
CTSSQDSLADRYEQYF	TGCACCAGCAGCCAAGATAGCCTAGCGGATCGCTACGAGCAGTACTTC	TRBV1	NA	NA	TRBJ2-7
CASSISVVSNQPQHF	TGTGCCAGTAGTATTTCGGTCGTTAGCAATCAGCCCCAGCATTTT	TRBV19	NA	NA	TRBJ1-5
CAWSTGLNQPQHF	TGTGCCTGGAGTACAGGGCTCAATCAGCCCCAGCATTTT	TRBV30	NA	NA	TRBJ1-5
CASSLAGGREQYF	TGTGCCAGCAGCTTAGCGGGAGGGCGTGAGCAGTACTTC	TRBV5-6	once	TRBD2	TRBJ2-7
CASSFPGTGYNSPLHF	TGTGCCAGCAGTTTCCCCGGGACAGGGTATAATTCACCCCTCCACTTT	TRBV6-6	NA	TRBD1	TRBJ1-6
CASSYPPDRSPNYGYTF	TGTGCCAGCAGTTACCCCCCGGACAGGTCCCCTAACTATGGCTACACCTTC	TRBV6-7	NA	TRBD1	TRBJ1-2
CASSGEATGELFF	TGTGCCTCCAGTGGCGAGGCCACCGGGGAGCTGTTTTTT	TRBV2	NA	NA	TRBJ2-2
CASSRYPSYTDTQYF	TGTGCCAGCAGCCGCTATCCAAGTTACACAGATACGCAGTATTTT	TRBV6-5	NA	NA	TRBJ2-3
CASSLVGVSNTGELFF	TGCGCCAGCAGCTTGGTTGGCGTATCGAACACCGGGGAGCTGTTTTTT	TRBV5-1	few	NA	TRBJ2-2
CASSPGTTYGYTF	TGTGCCAGCAGCCCTGGCACCACCTATGGCTACACCTTC	TRBV6-6	NA	NA	TRBJ1-2
CASSLGLLDTQYF	TGTGCCAGCAGCTTAGGACTATTGGATACGCAGTATTTT	TRBV7-6	NA	NA	TRBJ2-3
CASSIQDGSSYEQYF	TGTGCCAGCAGCATCCAGGACGGGAGCTCCTACGAGCAGTACTTC	TRBV7-2	NA	NA	TRBJ2-7
CASSPGASNSPLHF	TGTGCCAGCTCACCAGGGGCAAGCAATTCACCCCTCCACTTT	TRBV18	NA	NA	TRBJ1-6
CASSRQGSGEKLFF	TGTGCCAGCAGCCGTCAGGGGTCGGGTGAAAAACTGTTTTTT	TRBV5-6	NA	NA	TRBJ1-4
CASSDLGGAHEQYF	TGCGCCAGCAGTGACTTAGGTGGGGCCCACGAGCAGTACTTC	TRBV4-1	NA	NA	TRBJ2-7
CASTPPGTGGEGKLFF	TGTGCCAGCACCCCCCCCGGGACAGGGGGCGAGGGAAAACTGTTTTTT	TRBV6-6	NA	TRBD1	TRBJ1-4
CASSLGQDYGYTF	TGTGCCAGCAGCTTAGGACAGGACTATGGCTACACCTTC	TRBV7-6	NA	NA	TRBJ1-2
CASSTSASGTSGDTQYF	TGCGCCAGCAGCACAAGTGCCTCCGGGACTAGCGGTGATACGCAGTATTTT	TRBV4-3	NA	TRBD2	TRBJ2-3
CASSTQGGGEAFF	TGTGCCAGCAGCACCCAGGGGGGTGGAGAAGCTTTCTTT	TRBV7-9	NA	TRBD1	TRBJ1-1
CASSSLGAGGYEQFF	TGCGCCAGCAGCTCCCTAGGAGCGGGAGGGTATGAGCAGTTCTTC	TRBV5-1	NA	TRBD2	TRBJ2-1
CASSSGQGRVEQYF	TGCGCCAGCAGCTCGGGACAGGGCCGCGTCGAGCAGTACTTC	TRBV5-1	NA	TRBD1	TRBJ2-7
CASSYPSGGAYEQYF	TGTGCCAGCAGTTACCCCAGCGGGGGTGCCTACGAGCAGTACTTC	TRBV6-6	once	TRBD2	TRBJ2-7
CASSISDRGRSNEKLFF	TGTGCCAGTAGTATATCGGACAGGGGGCGATCTAATGAAAAACTGTTTTTT	TRBV19	NA	TRBD1	TRBJ1-4
CASSAQQGSTEAFF	TGCGCCAGCAGCGCGCAACAGGGAAGCACTGAAGCTTTCTTT	TRBV5-1	NA	NA	TRBJ1-1